The 21 T cell receptor beta chains in this list originate from one sample, sequenced in a study of regulatory T cells in long-lasting Graves disease. Relying on iRepertoire HTBI primers and Arm-PCR of CDR3 regions, the team built TCR beta libraries. TCRdb reprocessed the multiplex PCR reads with MiXCR, giving one entry per CDR3 protein. The top ten hold around 7% of the sample, which has about 470,000 distinct CDR3 sequences, 20% to 25% seen once. Time point here: persistent/refractory GD, antithyroid drugs over 5 years with positive TRAb. From RNA extracted from PBMCs, the TCR library was made. The specimen comprised peripheral blood mononuclear cells (PBMCs), sampled when the disease was refractory, from a patient treated with antithyroid drugs. The receptors here all came from a female donor with Graves disease.

The table lists this clonotype with a count of one. The chain combines TRBV19 with TRBJ2-1, with TRBD2 identical over 12 bases. CDR1 and CDR2 (germline): LNHDA, SQIVND (reference sequence). J gave up 3 bases and V 5 bases, and 14 bases lay outside the gene matches. CDR3 length: 19 residues. The CDR3 DNA sequence: TGTGCCAGTAGTCTCCCCCCGTCTAGCGGGAGGGCGGGCTACAATGAGCAGTTCTTC. This translates into CASSLPPSSGRAGYNEQFF.

This CDR3 is CASSQGGKTEAFF. CDR3 DNA: TGCGCCAGCAGCCAAGGTGGAAAGACTGAAGCTTTCTTT. This chain links TRBV5-1 with TRBJ1-1, with unresolved D. V lost 4 bases to trimming and J lost 5 bases, with 12 bases between them. The CDR3 length is 13 residues. The germline V gene encodes CDR1 SGHRS and CDR2 YFSETQ.

This clonotype came up many times. The V call is TRBV5-1, the J call TRBJ2-7; D possibly corresponds to TRBD1 (5 bases). Per germline, CDR1 SGHRS and CDR2 YFSETQ. V lost 4 bases, J lost 4 bases, and 9 bases lay in between. The CDR3 consists of 12 residues. CDR3 nucleotides: TGCGCCAGCAGCATTCAGGGTTACGAGCAGTACTTC. Its translation is CASSIQGYEQYF. Complete variable domain (other parts from reference TRBV5-1 and TRBJ2-7): KAGVTQTPRYLIKTRGQQVTLSCSPISGHRSVSWYQQTPGQGLQFLFEYFSETQRNKGNFPGRFSGRQFSNSRSEMNVSTLELGDSALYLCASSIQGYEQYFGPGTRLTVT.

The CDR3, as DNA: TGTGCCAGCAGCTTAAAAGGACAGGGGGTCTCTGGAAACACCATATATTTT. This gives the protein CASSLKGQGVSGNTIYF. The chain employs TRBV7-2 and TRBJ1-3, with TRBD1 matching over 10 bases. CDR1 and CDR2 from the germline V gene are SGHTA and FQGNSA. The CDR3 has 17 amino acids. Trimming cost V 2 bases and J 0 bases; bases outside gene matches: 4. Looking up the rest from reference TRBV7-2 and TRBJ1-3 gives the full variable domain: GAGVSQSPSNKVTEKGKDVELRCDPISGHTALYWYRQSLGQGLEFLIYFQGNSAPDKSGLPSDRFSAERTGGSVSTLTIQRTQQEDSAVYLCASSLKGQGVSGNTIYFGEGSWLTVV.

This clonotype was counted many times. This rearrangement joins TRBV5-6 to TRBJ2-7; no reliable D call. Trimming shortened V by 2 bases and J by 3 bases, and 9 bases separated the two germline ends. Germline V CDR1 and CDR2: SGHDT, YYEEEE. The length of the CDR3 is 13 residues. The chain's CDR3 is CASSFGSDYEQYF. CDR3 sequence (DNA): TGTGCCAGCAGCTTTGGGTCCGACTACGAGCAGTACTTC. Supplemented by reference TRBV5-6 and TRBJ2-7, the full variable domain reads DAGVTQSPTHLIKTRGQQVTLRCSPKSGHDTVSWYQQALGQGPQFIFQYYEEEERQRGNFPDRFSGHQFPNYSSELNVNALLLGDSALYLCASSFGSDYEQYFGPGTRLTVT.

This clonotype was observed many times. The V call is TRBV28, the J call TRBJ2-2; D remains unclear. The CDR3 is 14 residues long. V was pared by 2 bases and J by 4 bases, with 8 bases between. Per the germline V gene, CDR1 is MDHEN and CDR2 is SYDVKM. This CDR3 is CASSLVGSTGELFF. The CDR3, as DNA: TGTGCCAGCAGTTTAGTGGGTTCCACCGGGGAGCTGTTTTTT.

There are many counts of this clonotype. In DNA, the CDR3 is TGTGCCAGTAGCCCCCTGGCGCTCACCGGGGAGCTGTTTTTT. It codes for CASSPLALTGELFF. The V gene is TRBV19, the J gene TRBJ2-2; D is unresolved. The CDR3 sequence is 14 residues long. Deletions cut 6 bases from V and 4 bases from J, with 12 bases between. CDR1 and CDR2 from the germline V gene are LNHDA and SQIVND (reference sequence).

This clonotype was seen repeatedly, ten times or more. The V gene is TRBV7-8, the J gene TRBJ1-6; tentatively, D is TRBD1 (5 bases). Trimming removed 5 bases at V and 7 bases at J, with 15 bases between. This CDR3 has 15 amino acids. Germline loops: CDR1 SGHVS, CDR2 FQNEAQ. In DNA form, the CDR3 reads TGTGCCAGCAGCCCAACCCAGGGCGGCAATTCACCCCTCCACTTT. Translation: CASSPTQGGNSPLHF.

This clonotype was seen at least ten times. J is TRBJ2-5 and V is TRBV28; 11 bases agree with TRBD1. This CDR3 contains 14 residues. Trimming at V came to 2 bases and at J to 7 bases, leaving 3 bases not matched to a gene. Germline V gene lookup returns CDR1 MDHEN and CDR2 SYDVKM. CDR3 nucleotide sequence: TGTGCCAGCAGTTTAGCCGGGACAGGGGGGACCCAGTACTTC. This sequence encodes CASSLAGTGGTQYF.

The V call is TRBV29-1, the J call TRBJ1-2; D is undetermined. The CDR3 runs 16 residues. V dropped 0 bases and J dropped 4 bases, with 18 bases sitting between them. Germline V gene lookup returns CDR1 SQVTM and CDR2 ANQGSEA. This chain's CDR3 is CSVEDWTGRSAYGYTF. CDR3 sequence (DNA): TGCAGCGTTGAAGATTGGACTGGCAGGTCGGCCTATGGCTACACCTTC.

The chain links TRBV7-9 to TRBJ2-5; D may be TRBD1 or TRBD2 (6 bases each). The germline V gene encodes CDR1 SEHNR and CDR2 FQNEAQ (reference sequence). The CDR3 has 13 residues. Trimming took 7 bases from V and 0 from J, leaving 9 bases between them. CDR3 loop: CASKRGDQETQYF. The CDR3 region has the DNA TGTGCCAGCAAAAGGGGGGACCAAGAGACCCAGTACTTC. Combining the CDR3 with reference TRBV7-9 and TRBJ2-5 gives the whole variable domain DTGVSQNPRHKITKRGQNVTFRCDPISEHNRLYWYRQTLGQGPEFLTYFQNEAQLEKSRLLSDRFSAERPKGSFSTLEIQRTEQGDSAMYLCASKRGDQETQYFGPGTRLLVL.

This rearrangement joins TRBV19 to TRBJ2-4; TRBD2 matches 7 bases. The CDR3 loop spans 18 amino acids. In germline, CDR1 is LNHDA, CDR2 SQIVND (reference sequence). Unmatched junction bases numbered 14, after V lost 6 bases and J lost 0 bases. This CDR3 reads CASSPRGGPYRAKNIQYF. The DNA for the CDR3 is TGTGCCAGTAGCCCACGGGGAGGGCCCTATAGAGCCAAAAACATTCAGTACTTC.

The sample holds many counts of this clonotype. The J gene is TRBJ2-7, the V gene TRBV24-1; TRBD2 might be the D (5 bases). The CDR3 covers 14 residues. Trimming cost V 3 bases and J 10 bases, with 18 bases left between them. Germline lookup yields CDR1 KGHDR and CDR2 SFDVKD. The DNA for the CDR3 is TGTGCCACCAGTGATCAAAGGACTGGACGGGCCCAGTACTTC. Residues: CATSDQRTGRAQYF.

Notes on this clonotype: A read error may be the cause here, since a much bigger clone is one base away. The CDR3 here is CAGSPGLAVQETQYF. CDR3 nucleotide sequence: TGTGCCGGCAGCCCCGGACTAGCGGTACAAGAGACCCAGTACTTC. The chain carries TRBV3-1 and TRBJ2-5, with 10 bases identical to TRBD2. The CDR3 has 15 residues. Germline CDR1 is LGHDT and CDR2 is YNNKEL (reference sequence).

Of note for this clonotype: One base away lies a much larger clone, so this may be a sequencing read error. CDR3 loop: CASTNTLRGEETQYF. CDR3 sequence (DNA): TGTGCCAGCACTAACACCCTAAGGGGCGAAGAGACCCAGTACTTC. The chain combines TRBV6-1 with TRBJ2-5; perhaps TRBD1 as D (5 bases). Germline V gene data show CDR1 as MNHNS and CDR2 as SASEGT. V lost 7 bases to trimming and J lost 3 bases, with 18 bases between them. The CDR3 length is 15 residues.

The chain's CDR3 is CSARDRSLLRNTIYF. The DNA for the CDR3 is TGCAGTGCTAGAGATAGGTCCTTACTAAGAAACACCATATATTTT. V and J are TRBV20-1 and TRBJ1-3; D gene uncertain. In germline, CDR1 is DFQATT, CDR2 SNEGSKA (reference sequence). V shed 0 bases and J shed 5 bases, with 14 bases lying between them. The CDR3 extends over 15 amino acids.

The rearrangement joins TRBV5-6 to TRBJ1-1; D gene uncertain. The CDR3 runs 18 residues. Germline-derived CDR1 and CDR2 are SGHDT and YYEEEE. V shed 8 bases and J shed 1 base, with 27 bases lying between them. This CDR3 is CASLNQYGGPIPNTEAFF. CDR3 nucleotides: TGTGCCAGTCTCAATCAGTACGGCGGCCCGATCCCGAACACTGAAGCTTTCTTT.

This clonotype was counted a few times. The gene calls are TRBV10-3 and TRBJ2-3; 12 bases match TRBD2. The CDR3 loop spans 16 amino acids. The germline CDR1 and CDR2 sequences are ENHRY and SYGVKD. V was pared by 4 bases and J by 0 bases, with 2 bases of the junction left unmatched. The CDR3 is CAISVTSGGSTDTQYF. In DNA, the CDR3 is TGTGCCATCAGTGTGACTAGCGGGGGCAGCACAGATACGCAGTATTTT.

The chain joins TRBV20-1 to TRBJ2-2; TRBD1 or TRBD2 may be the D gene (5 bases each). Looked up from germline, CDR1 is DFQATT and CDR2 is SNEGSKA (reference sequence). V gave up 0 bases and J gave up 4 bases, with 12 bases separating them. The CDR3 is made up of 15 amino acids. The CDR3 spells CSARDGGRFTGELFF. In DNA form, the CDR3 reads TGCAGTGCTAGAGATGGGGGACGGTTCACCGGGGAGCTGTTTTTT.

The chain joins TRBV4-2 to TRBJ2-3; tentatively, D is TRBD2 (6 bases). The CDR3 consists of 16 residues. The V end lost 1 base, the J end lost 4 bases, and 15 bases lay between the germline ends. CDR1 is LGHNA, CDR2 YNFKEQ, per germline. CDR3 in amino acids: CASSQGRGAAADTQYF. CDR3 DNA sequence: TGTGCCAGCAGCCAAGGCCGCGGGGCGGCGGCAGATACGCAGTATTTT.

There are many counts of this clonotype. The J gene is TRBJ2-5, the V gene TRBV28, with 14 bases identical to TRBD2. Trimming removed 5 bases from V and 4 bases from J; junction bases left unmatched: 6. CDR1 MDHEN and CDR2 SYDVKM come from the germline V gene. This CDR3 is built from 16 residues. CDR3 DNA sequence: TGTGCCAGCAGTCCCCCGGGACTAGCGGGAGCAGAGACCCAGTACTTC. This encodes CASSPPGLAGAETQYF.